The next 4 T cell receptor beta chains were all read from a single sample in a study of blood T cell repertoires in COVID-19. Assay: immunoSEQ multiplex PCR; the TCRdb copy retains only in-frame clones and omits some. The repertoire consists of approximately 210,000 clones, with about 91% occurring once and the leading ten covering 4.5% to 5.5%. Material for sequencing was peripheral blood. The receptors derive from a woman between 40 and 55 years old with acute or convalescent COVID-19.

The rearrangement links TRBV7-8 to TRBJ2-4, with 8 bases that match TRBD1. CDR1 is SGHVS and CDR2 is FQNEAQ in the germline V gene. The length of the CDR3 is 16 residues. Unmatched junction bases numbered 8, after V lost 5 bases and J lost 2 bases. This CDR3 is CASSPRTGLSKNIQYF. Here the CDR3 DNA reads TGTGCCAGCAGCCCTCGGACAGGGTTGTCCAAAAACATTCAGTACTTC.

This clone was seen a few times. V usage is TRBV29-1 and J usage is TRBJ2-5, with TRBD2 matching over 10 bases. The CDR3 covers 15 residues. V lost 4 bases, J lost 5 bases, and 10 bases stayed unmatched. In germline, CDR1 is SQVTM, CDR2 ANQGSEA. CDR3: CSVVTSSGGAETQYF. The CDR3 bases are TGCAGCGTTGTTACGTCCAGCGGGGGGGCGGAGACCCAGTACTTC.

The genes are TRBV5-8 and TRBJ2-3, with TRBD2 matching 8 bases. The CDR3 contains 16 residues. In germline, CDR1 is SGHTS, CDR2 YDEGEE. Trimming at V came to 2 bases and at J to 6 bases, leaving 11 bases not matched to a gene. CDR3 sequence: CASSLRGGADSDTQYF. As DNA, the CDR3 is TGTGCCAGCAGCTTACGGGGGGGGGCTGACTCGGATACGCAGTATTTT. Full variable domain (remainder filled in from reference TRBV5-8 and TRBJ2-3): EAGVTQSPTHLIKTRGQQATLRCSPISGHTSVYWYQQALGLGLQFLLWYDEGEERNRGNFPPRFSGRQFPNYSSELNVNALELEDSALYLCASSLRGGADSDTQYFGPGTRLTVL.

The rearrangement joins TRBV3-1 (or the pseudogene TRBV3-2) to TRBJ1-3; D not resolved. The germline gives CDR1 LGHDT, CDR2 YNNKEL (reference sequence). The CDR3 consists of 14 residues. Trimming removed 11 bases at V and 0 bases at J, with 14 bases between. The CDR3 is CASAQTNSGNTIYF. CDR3 DNA sequence: TGTGCCTCGGCACAGACGAACTCTGGAAACACCATATATTTT.